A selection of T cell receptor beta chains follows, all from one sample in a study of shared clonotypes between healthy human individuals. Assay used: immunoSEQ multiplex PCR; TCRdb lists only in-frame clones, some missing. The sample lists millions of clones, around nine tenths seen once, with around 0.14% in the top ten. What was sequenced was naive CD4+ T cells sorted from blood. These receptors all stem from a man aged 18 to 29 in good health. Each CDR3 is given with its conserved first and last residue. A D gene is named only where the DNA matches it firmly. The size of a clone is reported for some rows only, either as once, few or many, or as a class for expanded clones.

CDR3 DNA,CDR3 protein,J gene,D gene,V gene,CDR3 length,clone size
TGTGCCAGCAGCCGAACCGGGACGATAAACGAGCAGTACTTC,CASSRTGTINEQYF,TRBJ2-7,.,TRBV6-5,14,.
TGTGCCAGCTCACCACCGAATCACCCGGGACAGGACTATGGCTACACCTTC,CASSPPNHPGQDYGYTF,TRBJ1-2,TRBD1,TRBV18,17,.
TGTGCCAGCAGCCCTCGGGAAGGGCCCTATAATTCACCCCTCCACTTT,CASSPREGPYNSPLHF,TRBJ1-6,.,TRBV9,16,.
TGCGCCAGCAGTCTTCCCGGGTCTGGAAACACCATATATTTT,CASSLPGSGNTIYF,TRBJ1-3,.,TRBV5-1,14,.
TGTGCCAGCTCGCCTCTTTCGGGGGCCAGCAATGAGCAGTTCTTC,CASSPLSGASNEQFF,TRBJ2-1,.,TRBV18,15,.
TGTGCCAGCAGCCACAGATGGACAAATTTCGGGGAGACCCAGTACTTC,CASSHRWTNFGETQYF,TRBJ2-5,.,TRBV11-2,16,once
TGTGCCGGATCATCTAACTATGGCTACACCTTC,CAGSSNYGYTF,TRBJ1-2,.,TRBV7-9,11,.
TGCGCCAGCAGCCGATCATACTCATCAGGGAACATTCAGTACTTC,CASSRSYSSGNIQYF,TRBJ2-4,.,TRBV5-1,15,.
TGTGCCAGCAGTCGTAGCGGGCAGCAGTACTTC,CASSRSGQQYF,TRBJ2-7,TRBD2,TRBV2,11,.
TGTGCCAGCAGCCTGCGGCTAGCGGGGGCCAGTAGCACAGATACGCAGTATTTT,CASSLRLAGASSTDTQYF,TRBJ2-3,TRBD2,TRBV11-1,18,.
TGTGCCAGCAGTGAATCGGGGGCTGGCACTGAAGCTTTCTTT,CASSESGAGTEAFF,TRBJ1-1,.,TRBV2,14,.
TGCGCCAGCAGCTTGAATCCGACGGGCGAGCAGTACTTC,CASSLNPTGEQYF,TRBJ2-7,.,TRBV5-1,13,once
TGTGCCTGGAAAGGACGGTCCTACGAGCAGTACTTC,CAWKGRSYEQYF,TRBJ2-7,.,TRBV30,12,once
TGTGCCAGCAGCCCCCCTCCTGGTAGCGGGAGTGACAATGAGCAGTTCTTC,CASSPPPGSGSDNEQFF,TRBJ2-1,TRBD2,TRBV7-9,17,once